These 23 T cell receptor beta chains were sequenced from one sample in a study of T cells in localized non-small cell lung cancer. The data were produced by immunoSEQ multiplex PCR, yet TCRdb's version contains in-frame clones alone and is incomplete. The profile covers 10,000 to 15,000 clones, with 85% to 90% appearing a single time and 50% to 75% taken by the ten largest. The material was peripheral blood, obtained before any cancer treatment. Receptor source: a male donor at least 60 years old with stage III lung adenocarcinoma.

The rearrangement uses TRBV9 and TRBJ1-4, with TRBD1 matching over 8 bases. The length of the CDR3 is 15 residues. Germline V gives CDR1 SGDLS, CDR2 YYNGEE. V trimming: 4 bases; J trimming: 3 bases; junction bases outside the gene matches: 5. CDR3 sequence (DNA): TGTGCCAGCAGCCCCCGACAGGGGCCTAATGAAAAACTGTTTTTT. Its translation is CASSPRQGPNEKLFF.

The rearrangement links TRBV4-1 to TRBJ2-3; D is unclear. Trimming cost V 1 base and J 0 bases, with 5 bases left between them. CDR1 and CDR2 (germline): MGHRA, YSYEKL. The CDR3 contains 14 residues. The CDR3 protein is CASSQAHSTDTQYF. Written as DNA, the CDR3 is TGCGCCAGCAGCCAAGCGCACAGCACAGATACGCAGTATTTT.

This chain links TRBV6-4 with TRBJ1-2; the D is unclear. The CDR3 has 10 residues. Germline V gene sequence: CDR1 MRHNA, CDR2 SNTAGT. The V end was cut by 11 bases, the J end by 6 bases, with 10 bases between. Written as DNA, the CDR3 is TGTGCCTGGGGATCCGATGGCTACACCTTC. Protein sequence: CAWGSDGYTF.

This clone was seen only once. The rearrangement links TRBV2 to TRBJ2-7; 12 nucleotides line up with TRBD1. Trimming cost V 10 bases and J 3 bases; bases outside gene matches: 7. The CDR3 is made up of 14 amino acids. The germline gives CDR1 SNHLY, CDR2 FYNNEI. The DNA for the CDR3 is TGTGCCACCAACCGGGACAGGGGGCGCTACGAGCAGTACTTC. This encodes CATNRDRGRYEQYF.

V and J are TRBV29-1 and TRBJ2-3; 7 positions agree with TRBD2. V lost 3 bases to trimming and J lost 0 bases; unmatched junction nucleotides: 9. The CDR3 loop spans 16 amino acids. Germline loops: CDR1 SQVTM, CDR2 ANQGSEA. The DNA of the CDR3 is TGCAGCGTTGACGGAGTCGGGAGGCATAGCACAGATACGCAGTATTTT. Its protein is CSVDGVGRHSTDTQYF.

The genes are TRBV7-9 and TRBJ1-1; D is undetermined. V was clipped by 8 bases and J by 1 base, with 5 bases between them. Germline values: CDR1 SEHNR, CDR2 FQNEAQ (reference sequence). This CDR3 is built from 11 residues. The CDR3 reads CASLGNTEAFF. The CDR3 DNA sequence: TGTGCCAGCCTAGGGAACACTGAAGCTTTCTTT.

V is TRBV29-1 and J is TRBJ1-5; D is ambiguous. This CDR3 comprises 13 residues. Trimming stripped 7 bases from V and 3 bases from J, with 13 bases between. Per the germline V gene, CDR1 is SQVTM and CDR2 is ANQGSEA. CDR3 sequence: CSAASGNNQPQHF. The CDR3 bases are TGCAGCGCGGCATCGGGTAACAATCAGCCCCAGCATTTT.

The rearrangement uses TRBV5-3 and TRBJ1-5, with D uncertain. TRBV5-3 is an ORF; its function is uncertain. The CDR3 covers 13 residues. V dropped 8 bases and J dropped 5 bases, with 14 bases sitting between them. CDR3 DNA sequence: TGTGCCAGCAGCCTTGGAGGGTATCAGCCCCAGCATTTT. This translates into CASSLGGYQPQHF.

The V call is TRBV30, the J call TRBJ1-4; D is perhaps TRBD1 (6 bases). The V end lost 4 bases, the J end lost 8 bases, and 8 bases lay between the germline ends. This CDR3 has 11 residues. Looked up from germline, CDR1 is GTSNPN and CDR2 is SVGIG (reference sequence). CDR3 in amino acids: CAWKRGEKLFF. In nucleotides, the CDR3 is TGTGCCTGGAAAAGGGGGGAAAAACTGTTTTTT. The variable domain in full, with the rest retrieved from reference TRBV30 and TRBJ1-4, is SQTIHQWPATLVQPVGSPLSLECTVEGTSNPNLYWYRQAAGRGLQLLFYSVGIGQISSEVPQNLSASRPQDRQFILSSKKLLLSDSGFYLCAWKRGEKLFFGSGTQLSVL.

The chain joins TRBV18 to TRBJ1-3, with D maybe TRBD1 (5 bases). The V gene lost 6 bases and the J gene lost 0 bases, with 12 bases spanning the gap. Germline V gives CDR1 KGHSH, CDR2 LQKENI. The CDR3 consists of 15 residues. CDR3 region: CASSQDIRSGNTIYF. For the CDR3, the DNA is TGTGCCAGCTCGCAGGACATACGCTCTGGAAACACCATATATTTT.

The chain uses TRBV5-6 and TRBJ1-4; tentatively, D is TRBD1 (6 bases). Trimming cost V 1 base and J 8 bases, with 6 bases left between them. This CDR3 is built from 12 residues. Germline lookup yields CDR1 SGHDT and CDR2 YYEEEE. The CDR3: CASSLRGEKLFF. The CDR3 region has the DNA TGTGCCAGCAGCTTGAGGGGGGAAAAACTGTTTTTT.

The rearrangement joins TRBV6-4 to TRBJ1-2; 7 positions agree with TRBD1. This CDR3 region has 14 residues. The ends lost 4 bases at V and 2 bases at J; junction bases unmatched: 4. Germline V gene data show CDR1 as MRHNA and CDR2 as SNTAGT. As DNA, the CDR3 is TGTGCCAGCAGTGTGGACAGGCAGAACTATGGCTACACCTTC. Translated: CASSVDRQNYGYTF.

The gene calls are TRBV28 and TRBJ1-4; possible D gene TRBD1, 6 bases. CDR3 length equals 15 residues. CDR1 and CDR2 (germline): MDHEN, SYDVKM. Between the trimmed V and J ends, which lost 7 bases and 8 bases, there was a span of 20 bases. As DNA, the CDR3 is TGTGCCAGCATCTTCGGAGGGGGGCGCGGGGAAAAACTGTTTTTT. This gives the protein CASIFGGGRGEKLFF. Variable domain in full (rest from reference TRBV28 and TRBJ1-4): DVKVTQSSRYLVKRTGEKVFLECVQDMDHENMFWYRQDPGLGLRLIYFSYDVKMKEKGDIPEGYSVSREKKERFSLILESASTNQTSMYLCASIFGGGRGEKLFFGSGTQLSVL.

The J gene is TRBJ2-5, the V gene TRBV5-8; D may be TRBD1 (5 bases). This CDR3 is 16 amino acids long. Between the trimmed V and J ends, which lost 4 bases and 1 base, there was a span of 17 bases. From germline, CDR1 is SGHTS and CDR2 YDEGEE. CDR3 in amino acids: CASSRTSGSGQETQYF. CDR3 bases: TGTGCCAGCAGCAGAACATCAGGGTCAGGCCAAGAGACCCAGTACTTC.

This clone was seen a handful of times. This chain joins TRBV30 and TRBJ2-3; 10 bases match TRBD1. From germline, CDR1 is GTSNPN and CDR2 SVGIG (reference sequence). Trimming removed 2 bases from V and 2 bases from J; junction bases left unmatched: 4. This CDR3 has 15 amino acids. The CDR3 protein is CAWSPGQGDTDTQYF. The CDR3 DNA sequence: TGTGCCTGGAGTCCAGGACAGGGGGACACAGATACGCAGTATTTT.

This chain links TRBV7-6 with TRBJ2-1; maybe TRBD1 (5 bases). This CDR3 has 15 residues. Germline V CDR1 and CDR2: SGHVS, FNYEAQ. V lost 1 base to trimming and J lost 4 bases, with 11 bases between them. The CDR3 loop reads CASSLGGWGYNEQFF. CDR3 in DNA: TGTGCCAGCAGCTTAGGGGGCTGGGGTTACAATGAGCAGTTCTTC.

The chain has TRBV6-5 and TRBJ1-1, with 10 bases that match TRBD1. The J segment lost 3 bases and the V segment lost 6 bases, leaving 7 bases of the junction unmatched. The V gene's germline CDR1 is MNHEY and CDR2 SVGAGI. The CDR3 extends over 15 amino acids. The CDR3 is CASRIAGTGDTEAFF. In DNA form, the CDR3 reads TGTGCCAGCAGGATCGCCGGGACAGGGGACACTGAAGCTTTCTTT.

CDR3 protein: CATSRDNTEAFF. In DNA form, the CDR3 reads TGTGCCACCAGCAGAGATAACACTGAAGCTTTCTTT. The chain joins TRBV15 to TRBJ1-1; D unclear. There are 12 residues in the CDR3. Germline V gives CDR1 LNHNV, CDR2 YYDKDF (reference sequence). V lost 0 bases and J 2 bases, leaving 1 base between the germline ends.

The chain combines TRBV15 with TRBJ1-2; the D gene is possibly TRBD1 (6 bases). Per germline, CDR1 LNHNV and CDR2 YYDKDF (reference sequence). The CDR3 loop spans 16 amino acids. V was pared by 5 bases and J by 2 bases, with 18 bases between. The CDR3 DNA is TGTGCCACCAGCTCCGGGTACCCAGGGGCAAACTATGGCTACACCTTC. Translated, it gives CATSSGYPGANYGYTF.

The chain employs TRBV7-9 and TRBJ1-2, with a possible D match to TRBD1 (5 bases). Deletions cut 4 bases from V and 0 bases from J, with 12 bases between. The CDR3 runs to 15 residues. Germline V gene sequence: CDR1 SEHNR, CDR2 FQNEAQ (reference sequence). CDR3 residues: CASSSRDGPNYGYTF. Written as DNA, the CDR3 is TGTGCCAGCAGCTCTCGGGACGGACCTAACTATGGCTACACCTTC.

The chain couples TRBV5-5 to TRBJ2-5; D call uncertain. Germline CDR1 is SGHKS and CDR2 is YYEKEE (reference sequence). The CDR3 sequence is 11 residues long. The germline V and J ends were trimmed by 7 bases and 5 bases, with 9 bases remaining between them. Here the CDR3 DNA reads TGTGCCAGCGGTTATGCGGAGACCCAGTACTTC. It codes for CASGYAETQYF.

The J gene is TRBJ2-4, the V gene TRBV10-3; D gene ambiguous. V was cut by 2 bases and J by 3 bases, with 14 bases left in between. Germline values: CDR1 ENHRY, CDR2 SYGVKD. This CDR3 has 16 amino acids. The CDR3 DNA is TGTGCCATCAGTGAGACGATCCAAGTGGGCAAAAACATTCAGTACTTC. The encoded protein is CAISETIQVGKNIQYF.

To note about this clone: A far more abundant clone sits one base away, making this likely a read error. The rearrangement links TRBV5-2 to TRBJ2-5; the listed D gene, TRBD1, was not tested against the DNA. TRBV5-2 is a recognized pseudogene. The CDR3 sequence is 15 residues long. The CDR3 DNA sequence: TGTGCCAGCAGCCCTGAAGGACAGCCGAGGGAGACCCAGTACTTC. Its protein product is CASSPEGQPRETQYF.